A selection of T cell receptor beta chains follows, all from one sample in a study of blood T cell repertoires in COVID-19. Method: immunoSEQ multiplex PCR; TCRdb's copy keeps in-frame clones and lacks some. The sample contains roughly 250,000 clones, roughly 82% of which appear only once. Sequencing was done on a sample of peripheral blood. These receptors all stem from a woman of 80 years or more with active or convalescent COVID-19. Both conserved end residues are part of each CDR3. Fields, in order: CDR3 DNA, CDR3 protein, clone size, J gene, D gene, V gene. The D gene is left open where the match is weak. A row's size may be missing; if present it is once, few, many or a size class.

DNA: TGTGCCAGTAGTATGGGGCAGGGTTATAGCAATCAGCCCCAGCATTTT
CDR3: CASSMGQGYSNQPQHF
size: .
J: TRBJ1-5
D: .
V: TRBV19

DNA: TGTGCCAGCAGCCGCGGGGAGGTAGCCAAAAACATTCAGTACTTC
CDR3: CASSRGEVAKNIQYF
size: once
J: TRBJ2-4
D: .
V: TRBV3-1/TRBV3-2

DNA: TGTGCCAGCAGCGTAGGGGCAGACACCTTTAGCAATCAGCCCCAGCATTTT
CDR3: CASSVGADTFSNQPQHF
size: .
J: TRBJ1-5
D: .
V: TRBV9

DNA: TGTGCCAGCAGCACCCGGACTAGCGGGGACCTAGGGACCCAGTACTTC
CDR3: CASSTRTSGDLGTQYF
size: .
J: TRBJ2-5
D: TRBD2
V: TRBV11-1

DNA: TGTGCCAGCAGTGAAGTCCCCGGGGGATTCAATTCACCCCTCCACTTT
CDR3: CASSEVPGGFNSPLHF
size: few
J: TRBJ1-6
D: .
V: TRBV2

DNA: TGTGCCAGCAGTTTAAGAGACACCTCCAAGACCCAGTACTTC
CDR3: CASSLRDTSKTQYF
size: .
J: TRBJ2-5
D: .
V: TRBV28

DNA: TGTGCCAGCAGTGAAGTAACAGGGGGCCGGCAATACGAGCAGTACTTC
CDR3: CASSEVTGGRQYEQYF
size: once
J: TRBJ2-7
D: TRBD1
V: TRBV6-1

DNA: TGTGCCAGCAGCCCAATTGGACTAGCGGGAGGCGAGACCCAGTACTTC
CDR3: CASSPIGLAGGETQYF
size: .
J: TRBJ2-5
D: TRBD2
V: TRBV2

DNA: TGTGCCAGCAGTCCCCGTAACTATGGCTACACCTTC
CDR3: CASSPRNYGYTF
size: .
J: TRBJ1-2
D: .
V: TRBV28

DNA: TGTGCCAGCAGTGACCACATCGTCAATCAGCCCCAGCATTTT
CDR3: CASSDHIVNQPQHF
size: few
J: TRBJ1-5
D: .
V: TRBV2

DNA: TGCAGTGCTAGCCACAGGGACGAGCAGTACTTC
CDR3: CSASHRDEQYF
size: once
J: TRBJ2-7
D: .
V: TRBV20-1

DNA: TGCGCCAGCAGAACAACCGACAGGGAATGGGAAAAACTGTTTTTT
CDR3: CASRTTDREWEKLFF
size: .
J: TRBJ1-4
D: TRBD1
V: TRBV5-1

DNA: TGTGCCAGCAGCTTAGATCAGGTCTCCGAGCAGTACTTC
CDR3: CASSLDQVSEQYF
size: .
J: TRBJ2-7
D: .
V: TRBV11-3

DNA: TGTGCCAGCAATCAGGTCGGGGTCGACTATGGCTACACCTTC
CDR3: CASNQVGVDYGYTF
size: .
J: TRBJ1-2
D: .
V: TRBV6-5

DNA: TGCGCCAGCAGCCGCAATCCGGGACAGGCGCCGAGCTCCTACAATGAGCAGTTCTTC
CDR3: CASSRNPGQAPSSYNEQFF
size: .
J: TRBJ2-1
D: TRBD1
V: TRBV5-1

DNA: TGTGCCAGCAGCAGGACTAGGAGCGGGGAGACCCAGTACTTC
CDR3: CASSRTRSGETQYF
size: .
J: TRBJ2-5
D: TRBD2
V: TRBV7-6

DNA: TGCGCCAGCAGCCCGGACAGGGCAATTGGCTACACCTTC
CDR3: CASSPDRAIGYTF
size: few
J: TRBJ1-2
D: TRBD1
V: TRBV5-1

DNA: TGTGCCAGCAGTGCTCCGGCCGGGGAGCTGTTTTTT
CDR3: CASSAPAGELFF
size: .
J: TRBJ2-2
D: .
V: TRBV6-4

DNA: TGTGCCAGCAGTTGGGCTAGCGGGAGTACTCAAGAGACCCAGTACTTC
CDR3: CASSWASGSTQETQYF
size: .
J: TRBJ2-5
D: TRBD2
V: TRBV2

DNA: TGTGCCAGCAGCTTACTAATAGAGGGTGAAGCTTTCTTT
CDR3: CASSLLIEGEAFF
size: .
J: TRBJ1-1
D: .
V: TRBV5-4

DNA: TGTGCCAGCAGCCCCGGGGGACAGGAAGCTTTCTTT
CDR3: CASSPGGQEAFF
size: .
J: TRBJ1-1
D: TRBD1
V: TRBV6-2/TRBV6-3